This TCR beta chain was sequenced during a study of blood T cell repertoires in COVID-19. Study context: PBMCs, B-cell-depleted T cells, or T cells provided the cDNA or gDNA that made up the material.

Trimming removed 0 bases at V and 10 bases at J, with 13 bases between. The CDR3 sequence is 14 residues long. In germline, CDR1 is MGHRA, CDR2 YSYEKL. Assay used: immunoSEQ multiplex PCR; TCRdb lists only in-frame clones, some missing. The sample holds 200,000 to 250,000 clones; 80% to 90% are singletons and the top ten take 0.85% to 1%. Sequenced material: peripheral blood. The TCR originated in a man aged 40-50 years with acute or convalescent COVID-19. The V and J genes are TRBV4-1 and TRBJ2-1; possible D gene TRBD2, 6 bases. CDR3 loop: CASSQDRTGGEQFF. As DNA, the CDR3 is TGCGCCAGCAGCCAAGATCGAACCGGGGGAGAGCAGTTCTTC.